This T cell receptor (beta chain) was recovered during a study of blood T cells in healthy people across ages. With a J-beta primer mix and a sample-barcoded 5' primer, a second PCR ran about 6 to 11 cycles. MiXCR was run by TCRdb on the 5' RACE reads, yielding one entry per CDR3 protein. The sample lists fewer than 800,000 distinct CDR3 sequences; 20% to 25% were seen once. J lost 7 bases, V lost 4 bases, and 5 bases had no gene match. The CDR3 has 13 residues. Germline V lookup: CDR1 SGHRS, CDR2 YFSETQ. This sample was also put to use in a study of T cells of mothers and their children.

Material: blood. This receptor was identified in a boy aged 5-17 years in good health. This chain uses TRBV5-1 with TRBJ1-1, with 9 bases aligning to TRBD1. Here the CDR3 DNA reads TGCGCCAGCAGCAGGGGACAGGGCATTGAAGCTTTCTTT. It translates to CASSRGQGIEAFF.